The 6 T cell receptor beta chains below come from one sample, sequenced in a study of identical twins. A single record per CDR3 protein comes from TCRdb applying MiXCR to the 5' RACE reads. The sample lists some 330,000 distinct CDR3 sequences; around 9% were seen once. Source material: naive T cells sorted from blood. The receptors come from a woman in her forties or fifties in good health.

Only a few counts were recorded for this clonotype. The V call is TRBV20-1, the J call TRBJ2-1; TRBD2 aligns across 15 bases. The CDR3 is made up of 17 amino acids. CDR1 is DFQATT, CDR2 SNEGSKA, per germline (reference sequence). V was pared by 4 bases and J by 7 bases, with 11 bases of the junction left unmatched. The CDR3: CSATTGLAGGPGNEQFF. The CDR3 region has the DNA TGCAGTGCTACGACCGGACTAGCGGGAGGGCCGGGGAATGAGCAGTTCTTC.

The gene calls are TRBV18 and TRBJ1-1; 12 bases match TRBD1. CDR3 size: 17 residues. V lost 2 bases, J lost 5 bases, and 9 bases stayed unmatched. Germline loops: CDR1 KGHSH, CDR2 LQKENI. CDR3 protein: CASSPLGQGALRTEAFF. The CDR3 DNA sequence: TGTGCCAGCTCACCATTGGGACAGGGGGCTTTAAGGACTGAAGCTTTCTTT.

This clonotype was recorded at least ten times. This chain uses TRBV3-1 with TRBJ2-7, with D uncertain. The CDR3 has 16 amino acids. Germline CDR1 reads LGHDT; CDR2 reads YNNKEL (reference sequence). Trimming shortened V by 1 base and J by 2 bases, and 15 bases separated the two germline ends. DNA of the CDR3: TGTGCCAGCAGCCAAGGAGGAGCAGGTTACACCTACGAGCAGTACGTC. The encoded protein is CASSQGGAGYTYEQYV.

This clonotype showed up just a few times. The chain uses TRBV5-1 and TRBJ2-1; D possibly matches TRBD1 or TRBD2 (5 bases each). CDR1 is SGHRS, CDR2 YFSETQ, per germline. Trimming took 0 bases from V and 4 from J, leaving 14 bases between them. There are 16 residues in the CDR3. CDR3 DNA sequence: TGCGCCAGCAGCTTGGTAGGGACCCAAAGATACAATGAGCAGTTCTTC. It translates to CASSLVGTQRYNEQFF.

This clonotype came up a few times. This chain uses TRBV5-1 with TRBJ2-7; 10 bases align to TRBD2. This CDR3 is 18 amino acids long. Germline V gives CDR1 SGHRS, CDR2 YFSETQ. The J segment lost 1 base and the V segment lost 2 bases, leaving 12 bases of the junction unmatched. The CDR3 DNA is TGCGCCAGCAGCTTTGCACCTCCTAGCGGGAGTCAGTCCTACGAGCAGTACGTC. It is translated as CASSFAPPSGSQSYEQYV.

This clonotype was counted between two and nine times. The V call is TRBV20-1, the J call TRBJ2-3; 8 positions match TRBD2. J gave up 2 bases and V 0 bases, and 7 bases lay outside the gene matches. Germline values: CDR1 DFQATT, CDR2 SNEGSKA (reference sequence). The CDR3 has 16 amino acids. DNA of the CDR3: TGCAGTGCTAGAGATGGCCAAGCGGGGGACACAGATACGCAGTATTTT. As protein: CSARDGQAGDTDTQYF.